This T cell receptor beta chain was sequenced during a study of control samples from healthy donors and cancer patients. The CDR3 is 13 amino acids. The ends were cut back, 2 bases at V and 5 bases at J, with 6 bases in the middle. Repertoires were generated with immunoSEQ multiplex PCR, while TCRdb's copy carries only in-frame clones and drops some. The data hold fewer than 110,000 clones, with approximately 90% observed a single time. The TCR was taken from a man between 60 and 75 years old with lung cancer. The rearrangement uses TRBV12-3 or TRBV12-4 and TRBJ2-2; D remains ambiguous. Sequencing used PBMCs. The CDR3 is CASSLSRTGELFF. The CDR3, as DNA: TGTGCCAGCAGTTTAAGCCGGACCGGGGAGCTGTTTTTT.